These 25 T cell receptor beta chains were all obtained from the same sample, sequenced in a study of blood T cell repertoires in COVID-19. Profiling relied on immunoSEQ multiplex PCR, and the TCRdb table lists in-frame clones only, not all of them. The sample records roughly 160,000 clones, around nine tenths being singletons. The sample taken for sequencing was peripheral blood. The receptors were gathered from an elderly woman with COVID-19, enrolled during active disease.

The V and J genes are TRBV2 and TRBJ2-5, with a possible D match to TRBD2 (5 bases). Germline loops: CDR1 SNHLY, CDR2 FYNNEI. The CDR3 totals 14 residues. Trimming took 4 bases from V and 4 from J, leaving 13 bases between them. The CDR3 region is CASSVRPEGETQYF. The DNA for the CDR3 is TGTGCCAGCAGTGTACGTCCAGAGGGAGAGACCCAGTACTTC.

This clone was observed a handful of times. The J gene is TRBJ2-5, the V gene TRBV7-2; 11 nucleotides align to TRBD2. Unmatched junction bases numbered 8, after V lost 4 bases and J lost 1 base. Germline CDR1 is SGHTA and CDR2 is FQGNSA. CDR3 length: 17 amino acids. The CDR3 spells CASSSRSSGRPQETQYF. The CDR3 DNA follows: TGTGCCAGCAGCTCCCGTTCTAGCGGGAGGCCCCAAGAGACCCAGTACTTC.

The chain combines TRBV6-2 or TRBV6-3 with TRBJ2-1; D possibly corresponds to TRBD2 (6 bases). The germline V gene encodes CDR1 MNHEY and CDR2 SVGEGT. Trimming left V 4 bases short and J 6 bases short, with 10 bases between. CDR3 length equals 13 residues. The CDR3 DNA is TGTGCCAGCAGTTTCTCGACTAGCAATGAGCAGTTCTTC. Protein: CASSFSTSNEQFF.

This chain connects TRBV29-1 to TRBJ2-1; 9 nucleotides match TRBD2. Germline loops: CDR1 SQVTM, CDR2 ANQGSEA. This CDR3 is built from 15 residues. J gave up 7 bases and V 4 bases, and 11 bases lay outside the gene matches. Here the CDR3 DNA reads TGCAGCGTTGCCCAGTTCGGTAGCGGGGGAAATGAGCAGTTCTTC. Its translation is CSVAQFGSGGNEQFF.

This clone occurred a few times. The chain links TRBV19 to TRBJ1-1; 8 bases line up with TRBD1. The V gene end was trimmed by 9 bases and the J gene end by 4 bases; junction bases not matched to a gene: 13. The CDR3 has 15 amino acids. Germline lookup yields CDR1 LNHDA and CDR2 SQIVND (reference sequence). The CDR3 sequence is CASSSPGGAFTEAFF. For the CDR3, the DNA is TGTGCCAGCTCTTCCCCAGGGGGCGCGTTCACTGAAGCTTTCTTT.

The rearrangement links TRBV19 to TRBJ1-2, with 8 bases fitting TRBD1. V trimming: 4 bases; J trimming: 4 bases; junction bases outside the gene matches: 8. Germline V gives CDR1 LNHDA, CDR2 SQIVND (reference sequence). The CDR3 runs 15 residues. CDR3 loop: CASSTDRGRSYGYTF. For the CDR3, the DNA is TGTGCCAGTAGTACTGACAGGGGACGGAGCTATGGCTACACCTTC.

V gene TRBV7-9 combines with J gene TRBJ2-5; 8 nucleotides align to TRBD1. V lost 2 bases, J lost 4 bases, and 3 bases stayed unmatched. This CDR3 contains 14 residues. CDR1 is SEHNR and CDR2 is FQNEAQ in the germline V gene (reference sequence). The CDR3 region is CASSLFTGGETQYF. Here the CDR3 DNA reads TGTGCCAGCAGCTTATTTACAGGGGGAGAGACCCAGTACTTC.

The genes are TRBV5-1 and TRBJ2-2, with 8 bases identical to TRBD2. V lost 4 bases to trimming and J lost 7 bases; unmatched junction nucleotides: 12. CDR1 SGHRS and CDR2 YFSETQ come from the germline V gene. The CDR3 sequence is 16 residues long. CDR3 DNA sequence: TGCGCCAGCAGCCCAAGACGCGCGGGAGGCGGCGGGGAGCTGTTTTTT. Translation gives CASSPRRAGGGGELFF.

V is TRBV28 and J is TRBJ2-7, with 8 bases that match TRBD2. Germline CDR1 reads MDHEN; CDR2 reads SYDVKM. J lost 2 bases, V lost 5 bases, and 8 bases had no gene match. This CDR3 is built from 15 residues. CDR3 sequence reads: CASSGGREGTYEQYF. CDR3 sequence (DNA): TGTGCCAGCAGTGGGGGTCGGGAGGGAACCTACGAGCAGTACTTC.

This chain uses TRBV18 with TRBJ2-1; TRBD1 aligns across 7 bases. The CDR3 runs 14 residues. V dropped 8 bases and J dropped 0; count of bases not matched to a gene: 4. Looked up from germline, CDR1 is KGHSH and CDR2 is LQKENI. In nucleotides, the CDR3 is TGTGCCAGCAACCGGGACAGCTCCTACAATGAGCAGTTCTTC. As protein: CASNRDSSYNEQFF.

The V and J genes are TRBV9 and TRBJ2-5; 12 bases are shared with TRBD2. The CDR3 is 18 residues long. V trimming: 0 bases; J trimming: 5 bases; junction bases outside the gene matches: 11. The V gene's germline CDR1 is SGDLS and CDR2 YYNGEE. CDR3 residues: CASSVGGLAGGFGETQYF. The DNA of the CDR3 is TGTGCCAGCAGCGTAGGTGGGCTAGCGGGAGGGTTCGGGGAGACCCAGTACTTC. The entire variable domain, with the rest obtained from reference TRBV9 and TRBJ2-5, is as follows: DSGVTQTPKHLITATGQRVTLRCSPRSGDLSVYWYQQSLDQGLQFLIQYYNGEERAKGNILERFSAQQFPDLHSELNLSSLELGDSALYFCASSVGGLAGGFGETQYFGPGTRLLVL.

The chain carries TRBV7-9 and TRBJ2-1; maybe TRBD2 (6 bases). Trimming left V 2 bases short and J 2 bases short, with 10 bases between. The CDR3 has 15 residues. The germline V gene has CDR1 SEHNR and CDR2 FQNEAQ (reference sequence). CDR3 sequence: CASSLRGGAYNEQFF. The CDR3 DNA reads as TGTGCCAGCAGCTTACGGGGAGGAGCCTACAATGAGCAGTTCTTC. The full variable domain, rest sourced from reference TRBV7-9 and TRBJ2-1, is DTGVSQNPRHKITKRGQNVTFRCDPISEHNRLYWYRQTLGQGPEFLTYFQNEAQLEKSRLLSDRFSAERPKGSFSTLEIQRTEQGDSAMYLCASSLRGGAYNEQFFGPGTRLTVL.

DNA for the CDR3: TGTGCCAGCAGCGTAGCTCCTAGCGGGAGCAATGAGCAGTTCTTC. Translated, it gives CASSVAPSGSNEQFF. The genes are TRBV9 and TRBJ2-1; 10 positions agree with TRBD2. V was pared by 0 bases and J by 6 bases, with 3 bases of the junction left unmatched. The CDR3 consists of 15 residues. Germline V gives CDR1 SGDLS, CDR2 YYNGEE. The complete variable domain, with remaining parts taken from reference TRBV9 and TRBJ2-1, reads DSGVTQTPKHLITATGQRVTLRCSPRSGDLSVYWYQQSLDQGLQFLIQYYNGEERAKGNILERFSAQQFPDLHSELNLSSLELGDSALYFCASSVAPSGSNEQFFGPGTRLTVL.

This clone has a single count. The chain recombines TRBV5-1 with TRBJ2-5; 9 bases are a match to TRBD1. CDR1 SGHRS and CDR2 YFSETQ come from the germline V gene. Trimming at V came to 6 bases and at J to 5 bases, leaving 8 bases not matched to a gene. This CDR3 is 14 amino acids long. The CDR3 bases are TGCGCCAGCAATGCACAGGGGGCGCTGGAGACCCAGTACTTC. It codes for CASNAQGALETQYF. The variable domain in full, with the rest retrieved from reference TRBV5-1 and TRBJ2-5, is KAGVTQTPRYLIKTRGQQVTLSCSPISGHRSVSWYQQTPGQGLQFLFEYFSETQRNKGNFPGRFSGRQFSNSRSEMNVSTLELGDSALYLCASNAQGALETQYFGPGTRLLVL.

The chain couples TRBV28 to TRBJ1-2; possible D gene TRBD1, 6 bases. Germline CDR1 MDHEN, CDR2 SYDVKM. Trimming shortened V by 10 bases and J by 7 bases, and 13 bases separated the two germline ends. The CDR3 is 11 residues long. CDR3: CANWDKSGYTF. The CDR3 bases are TGTGCCAACTGGGACAAAAGTGGCTACACCTTC.

On this clone itself: Other DNA sequences in the sample encode the same CDR3. This chain links TRBV10-3 with TRBJ1-1; the match to TRBD1 covers 8 bases. The CDR3 runs 14 residues. CDR1 is ENHRY and CDR2 is SYGVKD in the germline V gene. Trimming took 5 bases from V and 5 from J; bases not matched to a gene: 7. CDR3 region: CAISRQGFGTEAFF. In DNA, the CDR3 is TGTGCCATCAGTAGACAGGGGTTCGGGACTGAAGCTTTCTTT.

The chain carries TRBV19 and TRBJ2-7; 8 bases are a match to TRBD2. J gave up 3 bases and V 7 bases, and 8 bases lay outside the gene matches. CDR3 size: 14 residues. The V gene's germline CDR1 is LNHDA and CDR2 SQIVND (reference sequence). The CDR3 nucleotides are TGTGCCAGTACCAGGACTAGCCGAAACTACGAGCAGTACTTC. Its translation is CASTRTSRNYEQYF.

The table lists this clone with a count of one. The chain employs TRBV13 and TRBJ2-7; 13 bases are a match to TRBD2. CDR3 length equals 15 residues. V shed 10 bases and J 2 bases; nucleotides not matched to a gene: 8. Germline V gene lookup returns CDR1 PRHDT and CDR2 FYEKMQ (reference sequence). CDR3 sequence: CATRPGLAGPYEQYF. The DNA of the CDR3 is TGTGCCACTCGACCGGGACTAGCGGGGCCCTACGAGCAGTACTTC.

This chain links TRBV7-9 with TRBJ2-7; perhaps TRBD2 as D (5 bases). Trimming cost V 7 bases and J 6 bases, with 16 bases left between them. The CDR3 is 13 residues long. The V gene's germline CDR1 is SEHNR and CDR2 FQNEAQ (reference sequence). CDR3 in DNA: TGTGCCAGCAACCCCGGCGGGTTCGGCGAGCAGTACTTC. Its protein product is CASNPGGFGEQYF.

This clone has a handful of counts. Other DNA sequences in the sample encode the same CDR3. V and J are TRBV12-3 or TRBV12-4 and TRBJ1-2; TRBD1 might be the D (6 bases). This CDR3 has 13 amino acids. V lost 3 bases and J lost 2, with 7 bases in between. The CDR3 region has the DNA TGTGCCAGCAGTTTGGACAGAAACTATGGCTACACCTTC. Translation gives CASSLDRNYGYTF.

This clone was found a few times. V is TRBV2 and J is TRBJ1-3; a weak D match, TRBD1 (5 bases). The V end lost 6 bases, the J end lost 8 bases, and 14 bases lay between the germline ends. Germline V gives CDR1 SNHLY, CDR2 FYNNEI. The CDR3 runs to 13 residues. The DNA for the CDR3 is TGTGCCAGCAGGACAGCCCGAGAGTACACCATATATTTT. This codes for CASRTAREYTIYF.

The CDR3 loop reads CASSAQGLYEQYF. CDR3 bases: TGTGCCAGCAGCGCCCAGGGGCTCTACGAGCAGTACTTC. The chain couples TRBV5-4 to TRBJ2-7; D possibly corresponds to TRBD1 (6 bases). The CDR3 runs to 13 residues. CDR1 and CDR2 (germline): SGHNT, YYREEE (reference sequence). The germline V and J ends were trimmed by 4 bases and 3 bases, with 11 bases remaining between them.

The chain carries TRBV18 and TRBJ1-1; no definite D call. The CDR3 has 15 residues. The V gene lost 3 bases and the J gene lost 0 bases, with 11 bases spanning the gap. CDR1 and CDR2 from the germline V gene are KGHSH and LQKENI. The CDR3 nucleotides are TGTGCCAGCTCACCCGCGGGCCAGCTGAACACTGAAGCTTTCTTT. Translation gives CASSPAGQLNTEAFF.

The chain uses TRBV6-4 and TRBJ2-1, with a weak D call TRBD2 (6 bases). Per germline, CDR1 MRHNA and CDR2 SNTAGT. V was shortened by 5 bases and J by 9 bases, with 17 bases between the two germline ends. This CDR3 is 14 amino acids long. The CDR3 sequence is CASSFSRGDGEQFF. CDR3 in DNA: TGTGCCAGCAGTTTTTCGCGGGGAGACGGTGAGCAGTTCTTC.

CDR3 coding DNA: TGTGCCATCAAATTGGGCGGGACAGCGAACACCGGGGAGCTGTTTTTT. This gives the protein CAIKLGGTANTGELFF. J is TRBJ2-2 and V is TRBV10-3, with D tentatively TRBD1 (7 bases). Trimming cost V 7 bases and J 0 bases, with 15 bases left between them. The CDR3 contains 16 residues. CDR1 is ENHRY, CDR2 SYGVKD, per germline.